This entry lists 27 T cell receptor beta chains sequenced from one sample in a study of beta chain features in type 1 diabetes. Investigators reverse transcribed all isolated RNA, so they sequenced expressed TCRB transcripts. Data came from immunoSEQ multiplex PCR; TCRdb stores just in-frame clones and leaves some out. The table shows 850,000 to 900,000 clones, with 15% to 20% occurring only once. Sequenced sample: naive CD4+ T cells from blood. Receptors were obtained from a woman aged 18-29 years in good health.

This clone has a handful of counts. Other DNA sequences from this sample encode an identical CDR3 as well. The chain uses TRBV18 and TRBJ2-1; 14 positions match TRBD2. This CDR3 region has 15 residues. The germline V gene encodes CDR1 KGHSH and CDR2 LQKENI. The V segment lost 3 bases and the J segment 7 bases; nucleotides outside the gene matches: 2. In DNA, the CDR3 is TGTGCCAGCTCACCGGGACTAGCGGGAGTTAATGAGCAGTTCTTC. Protein: CASSPGLAGVNEQFF.

This chain uses TRBV7-2 with TRBJ2-1, with 8 bases matching TRBD2. Trimming cost V 3 bases and J 6 bases; bases outside gene matches: 7. The CDR3 runs to 15 residues. Looked up from germline, CDR1 is SGHTA and CDR2 is FQGNSA. Here the CDR3 DNA reads TGTGCCAGCAGCTTTAGCGGGACTGCCCTCAATGAGCAGTTCTTC. Amino acids: CASSFSGTALNEQFF.

The chain carries TRBV11-2 and TRBJ1-4; no clear D gene. The CDR3 is made up of 12 amino acids. The germline CDR1 and CDR2 sequences are SGHAT and FQNNGV. The V and J ends lost 5 bases and 4 bases respectively, with 5 bases between them. In nucleotides, the CDR3 is TGTGCCAGCAGCCCCTATAATGAAAAACTGTTTTTT. Translating gives CASSPYNEKLFF.

The chain has TRBV6-6 and TRBJ1-1; D is uncertain. Germline CDR1 MNHNY, CDR2 SVGAGI (reference sequence). CDR3 length equals 15 residues. V lost 2 bases, J lost 5 bases, and 15 bases lay in between. CDR3 sequence reads: CASSYPLFVGTEAFF. The CDR3 DNA follows: TGTGCCAGCAGTTACCCCCTGTTTGTGGGGACTGAAGCTTTCTTT.

V and J are TRBV4-2 and TRBJ1-2, with D unresolved. The CDR3 is 17 residues long. Germline loops: CDR1 LGHNA, CDR2 YNFKEQ. V was clipped by 1 base and J by 8 bases, with 23 bases between them. The CDR3 coding sequence is TGTGCCAGCAGCCAAGTTCGTGCGTCAGGCTCGATGGAGGGCTACACCTTC. It is translated as CASSQVRASGSMEGYTF.

The sample holds a few counts of this clone. This rearrangement joins TRBV19 to TRBJ2-5, with 9 bases lining up with TRBD1. Germline CDR1 and CDR2: LNHDA and SQIVND (reference sequence). The CDR3 sequence is 15 residues long. Germline trimming cut 9 bases from V and 9 bases from J; bases unmatched to any gene: 17. The CDR3 here is CASGTGTGLLKSQYF. The CDR3 DNA sequence: TGTGCCAGCGGGACCGGGACAGGGCTCTTGAAGTCCCAGTACTTC.

V and J are TRBV7-2 and TRBJ2-5; D is unresolved. V lost 1 base, J lost 8 bases, and 14 bases lay in between. The CDR3 has 14 residues. From germline, CDR1 is SGHTA and CDR2 FQGNSA. The CDR3 region is CASSLGVPAQTQYF. Here the CDR3 DNA reads TGTGCCAGCAGCTTAGGCGTCCCGGCGCAAACCCAGTACTTC.

This clone was observed a few times. V gene TRBV7-2 combines with J gene TRBJ2-2; 8 bases agree with TRBD1. The V gene's germline CDR1 is SGHTA and CDR2 FQGNSA. CDR3 length: 15 residues. J was trimmed by 7 bases and V by 7 bases; bases with no gene match: 11. This CDR3 is CASTRQGPQIGELFF. Written as DNA, the CDR3 is TGTGCCAGCACCCGACAGGGGCCCCAAATCGGGGAGCTGTTTTTT.

The rearrangement joins TRBV7-2 to TRBJ2-7; D might be TRBD1 or TRBD2, each matching 5 bases. The V gene lost 8 bases and the J gene lost 0 bases, with 26 bases spanning the gap. Germline V lookup: CDR1 SGHTA, CDR2 FQGNSA. CDR3 size: 18 residues. CDR3 bases: TGTGCCAGCTCCCCCCGTCCTCCGGGACCCCTCGTCTCCTACGAGCAGTACTTC. This translates into CASSPRPPGPLVSYEQYF.

CDR3 sequence reads: CASSLENRAGNSPLHF. The CDR3 DNA is TGCGCCAGCAGCTTAGAGAACAGGGCCGGTAATTCACCCCTCCACTTT. V and J are TRBV5-1 and TRBJ1-6; D perhaps matches TRBD1 (6 bases). Germline V gene data show CDR1 as SGHRS and CDR2 as YFSETQ. The germline V and J ends were trimmed by 2 bases and 6 bases, with 15 bases remaining between them. The CDR3 has 16 residues.

The chain is built from TRBV10-3 and TRBJ2-1, with D possibly being TRBD2 (5 bases). Germline V lookup: CDR1 ENHRY, CDR2 SYGVKD. V lost 10 bases, J lost 6 bases, and 13 bases lay in between. The CDR3 consists of 12 residues. The CDR3 DNA sequence: TGTGCCACCCAAGAACTAGGCAATGAGCAGTTCTTC. It is translated as CATQELGNEQFF.

This clone was detected once. The chain combines TRBV18 with TRBJ2-5; D might be TRBD1 or TRBD2, each matching 6 bases. CDR1 and CDR2 from the germline V gene are KGHSH and LQKENI. Trimming removed 4 bases from V and 4 bases from J, with 10 bases in between. The CDR3 contains 13 residues. This CDR3 reads CASSQTGAETQYF. The CDR3 DNA follows: TGTGCCAGCTCACAAACGGGGGCAGAGACCCAGTACTTC.

This sequence joins TRBV27 and TRBJ2-2; TRBD2 agrees at 7 bases. V gave up 8 bases and J gave up 3 bases; unmatched junction bases: 6. CDR3 length: 14 residues. CDR1 and CDR2 (germline): MNHEY, SMNVEV (reference sequence). The CDR3 nucleotides read TGTGCCAGCCGGCGGGGGTTAGACACCGGGGAGCTGTTTTTT. Translation gives CASRRGLDTGELFF.

This clone has only a few counts. The genes are TRBV9 and TRBJ2-1, with TRBD2 identical over 10 bases. Germline values: CDR1 SGDLS, CDR2 YYNGEE. This CDR3 is built from 20 residues. Germline trimming cut 4 bases from V and 0 bases from J; bases unmatched to any gene: 16. This chain's CDR3 is CASSPQVGLAGVASYNEQFF. The CDR3 region has the DNA TGTGCCAGCAGCCCCCAGGTCGGTCTAGCGGGAGTCGCCTCCTACAATGAGCAGTTCTTC. Using reference TRBV9 and TRBJ2-1 for the parts outside the CDR3, the full variable domain is DSGVTQTPKHLITATGQRVTLRCSPRSGDLSVYWYQQSLDQGLQFLIQYYNGEERAKGNILERFSAQQFPDLHSELNLSSLELGDSALYFCASSPQVGLAGVASYNEQFFGPGTRLTVL.

J is TRBJ1-1 and V is TRBV4-2; D is unclear. This CDR3 region has 16 residues. Germline assignment: CDR1 LGHNA and CDR2 YNFKEQ. The V and J ends lost 0 bases and 1 base respectively, with 12 bases between them. CDR3 sequence: CASSQDPDLGNTEAFF. CDR3 bases: TGTGCCAGCAGCCAAGATCCTGATTTAGGGAACACTGAAGCTTTCTTT.

This sequence joins TRBV28 and TRBJ2-7; TRBD2 aligns across 9 bases. The CDR3 consists of 16 residues. With 6 bases clipped from V and 2 bases from J, the junction kept 11 bases outside the gene matches. Germline-derived CDR1 and CDR2 are MDHEN and SYDVKM. This chain's CDR3 is CASSRLGLAYAYEQYF. In DNA, the CDR3 is TGTGCCAGCAGCAGGCTCGGACTAGCGTACGCCTACGAGCAGTACTTC.

This clone occurred a few times. The chain is built from TRBV2 and TRBJ1-2; D not certain. Germline-derived CDR1 and CDR2 are SNHLY and FYNNEI. The V end lost 4 bases, the J end lost 3 bases, and 9 bases lay between the germline ends. This CDR3 is built from 13 residues. The CDR3 nucleotides read TGTGCCAGCAGTGTAGATGGGGACTATGGCTACACCTTC. It yields the protein CASSVDGDYGYTF.

The chain joins TRBV18 to TRBJ2-7; 7 positions match TRBD1. The CDR3 runs to 16 residues. V shed 0 bases and J 1 base; nucleotides not matched to a gene: 6. CDR1 KGHSH and CDR2 LQKENI come from the germline V gene. CDR3 in DNA: TGTGCCAGCTCACCACCCCCTGACAGGGCTTCCTACGAGCAGTACTTC. It translates to CASSPPPDRASYEQYF. Using reference TRBV18 and TRBJ2-7 for the parts outside the CDR3, the full variable domain is NAGVMQNPRHLVRRRGQEARLRCSPMKGHSHVYWYRQLPEEGLKFMVYLQKENIIDESGMPKERFSAEFPKEGPSILRIQQVVRGDSAAYFCASSPPPDRASYEQYFGPGTRLTVT.

The chain uses TRBV10-3 and TRBJ2-1, with a tentative D call TRBD2 (6 bases). V was trimmed by 4 bases and J by 9 bases, leaving 13 bases between them. Per the germline V gene, CDR1 is ENHRY and CDR2 is SYGVKD. The CDR3 is 13 amino acids. This chain's CDR3 is CAISAEATSEQFF. CDR3 nucleotide sequence: TGTGCCATCAGTGCTGAAGCGACTAGTGAGCAGTTCTTC.

This clone was observed a few times. The chain recombines TRBV28 with TRBJ2-7; unclear D gene. Germline CDR1 and CDR2: MDHEN and SYDVKM. This CDR3 contains 14 residues. V was pared by 8 bases and J by 3 bases, with 17 bases between. The CDR3 nucleotides are TGTGCCAGCTCCGGTGAAGGAAAGTTCTACGAGCAGTACTTC. It encodes CASSGEGKFYEQYF.

This rearrangement joins TRBV11-2 to TRBJ2-3; 7 nucleotides match TRBD1. The trim removed 3 bases at V and 4 bases at J, leaving 1 base unmatched. This CDR3 contains 13 residues. The germline V gene has CDR1 SGHAT and CDR2 FQNNGV. CDR3 loop: CASSFTGADTQYF. DNA of the CDR3: TGTGCCAGCAGCTTCACAGGGGCAGATACGCAGTATTTT.

In its sample, this clone was seen a few times. J is TRBJ2-1 and V is TRBV29-1; 15 positions agree with TRBD2. The germline V gene has CDR1 SQVTM and CDR2 ANQGSEA. With 8 bases clipped from V and 1 base from J, the junction kept 21 bases outside the gene matches. CDR3 size: 21 residues. CDR3 sequence: CSLFPLWTSGRAQWSYNEQFF. The CDR3 bases are TGCAGCCTCTTCCCGCTGTGGACTAGCGGGAGGGCGCAGTGGTCCTACAATGAGCAGTTCTTC.

This clone was recorded a few times. The chain recombines TRBV7-2 with TRBJ1-4, with D unclear. The V gene lost 4 bases and the J gene lost 4 bases, with 13 bases spanning the gap. This CDR3 region has 15 residues. The germline CDR1 and CDR2 sequences are SGHTA and FQGNSA. The CDR3 nucleotides are TGTGCCAGCAGCTACTCGGCGGGCATTAATGAAAAACTGTTTTTT. The encoded protein is CASSYSAGINEKLFF.

This clone was counted between two and nine times. The chain recombines TRBV5-1 with TRBJ2-1, with 9 nucleotides matching TRBD1. The CDR3 sequence is 15 residues long. The germline gives CDR1 SGHRS, CDR2 YFSETQ. With 3 bases clipped from V and 9 bases from J, the junction kept 10 bases outside the gene matches. The CDR3 region is CASSSETGGLGEQFF. The DNA for the CDR3 is TGCGCCAGCAGCTCCGAGACAGGGGGTTTAGGTGAGCAGTTCTTC.

The V call is TRBV5-4, the J call TRBJ2-1; possibly TRBD1 or TRBD2 for D (5 bases each). Trimming stripped 4 bases from V and 5 bases from J, with 19 bases between. The CDR3 contains 16 residues. Germline V lookup: CDR1 SGHNT, CDR2 YYREEE (reference sequence). The CDR3, as DNA: TGTGCCAGCAGCCCTAAACAGGCTAGCAGAAACAATGAGCAGTTCTTC. This translates into CASSPKQASRNNEQFF. Full variable domain (rest looked up from reference TRBV5-4 and TRBJ2-1): ETGVTQSPTHLIKTRGQQVTLRCSSQSGHNTVSWYQQALGQGPQFIFQYYREEENGRGNFPPRFSGLQFPNYSSELNVNALELDDSALYLCASSPKQASRNNEQFFGPGTRLTVL.

A word on this clone: Other DNA sequences in this specimen translate into the identical CDR3. The rearrangement uses TRBV7-2 and TRBJ1-1; unclear D gene. Trimming removed 2 bases at V and 2 bases at J, with 0 bases between. The CDR3 runs 11 residues. Germline V gene lookup returns CDR1 SGHTA and CDR2 FQGNSA. CDR3 loop: CASSLNTEAFF. The CDR3 DNA follows: TGTGCCAGCAGCTTAAACACTGAAGCTTTCTTT.

A remark on this clone: The sample contains more than one DNA sequence encoding this CDR3. This chain links TRBV9 with TRBJ2-2, with D uncertain. Germline loops: CDR1 SGDLS, CDR2 YYNGEE. Trimming cost V 1 base and J 2 bases, with 6 bases left between them. The CDR3 consists of 14 residues. The CDR3 loop reads CASSVSSNTGELFF. The CDR3 bases are TGTGCCAGCAGCGTATCTAGTAACACCGGGGAGCTGTTTTTT. Together with reference TRBV9 and TRBJ2-2, the CDR3 gives the full variable domain: DSGVTQTPKHLITATGQRVTLRCSPRSGDLSVYWYQQSLDQGLQFLIQYYNGEERAKGNILERFSAQQFPDLHSELNLSSLELGDSALYFCASSVSSNTGELFFGEGSRLTVL.